This T cell receptor beta chain was observed in a study of T cells in localized non-small cell lung cancer. Study-wide findings and caveats: Prolonged overall survival went with higher T cell density in the blood. A median of 57 of the top 100 tumor clones appeared in adjacent lung, which was paired and uninvolved.

Profiling relied on immunoSEQ multiplex PCR, and the TCRdb table lists in-frame clones only, not all of them. In the table there are over 50,000 clones, around 90% of which are singletons. The ends were cut back, 6 bases at V and 5 bases at J, with 6 bases in the middle. Germline CDR1 reads SGHDT; CDR2 reads YYEEEE. The CDR3 has 11 residues. With respect to this clone: The antigen remains unidentified.

The sequencing here drew on peripheral blood, taken before any cancer treatment. The TCR sequence derives from a woman aged 35 to 70 with stage I lung adenocarcinoma. V and J are TRBV5-6 and TRBJ2-1; D remains unclear. This CDR3 is CASKKHNEQFF. CDR3 nucleotide sequence: TGTGCCAGCAAGAAGCACAATGAGCAGTTCTTC. The full variable domain, with the rest looked up from reference TRBV5-6 and TRBJ2-1, is DAGVTQSPTHLIKTRGQQVTLRCSPKSGHDTVSWYQQALGQGPQFIFQYYEEEERQRGNFPDRFSGHQFPNYSSELNVNALLLGDSALYLCASKKHNEQFFGPGTRLTVL.